This T cell receptor beta chain was recorded in a study of blood T cell repertoires in COVID-19. Across the whole study: COVID-19 samples collected from the United States, Italy and Spain covered acute and convalescent phases. T cells, B-cell-depleted T cells, or PBMCs supplied cDNA or gDNA.

The V segment lost 4 bases and the J segment 4 bases; nucleotides outside the gene matches: 8. CDR3 length: 15 amino acids. Germline values: CDR1 SGHRS, CDR2 YFSETQ. In the source study's methods: Quantification of nucleated cells was approximated via reference gene primer amplification. TCRdb's table, derived via immunoSEQ multiplex PCR, lists solely in-frame clones and lacks some. The V and J calls and the clone size are those of that table, but D and trimming were determined from the DNA. The table includes more than 60,000 clones, approximately 74% detected once. The gene calls are TRBV5-1 and TRBJ1-2, with 9 nucleotides matching TRBD1. Sequenced material: peripheral blood. This clonotype was sampled from a human donor with acute or convalescent COVID-19. The donor label of this sample is uncertain. The DNA for the CDR3 is TGCGCCAGCAGCGTGGGGACAGGGATCGCCTATGGCTACACCTTC. Protein product: CASSVGTGIAYGYTF.